This is a list of T cell receptor beta chains from one sample in a study of relationships among human T cell subsets. TCRdb used MiXCR to reprocess the multiplex PCR reads, holding one entry per CDR3 protein. Of around 14,000 distinct CDR3 sequences in the sample, 62% are singletons; the top ten hold under 40%. The sample consisted of total T cells sorted from blood. These receptors came from a man aged 35 to 55 in good health. CDR3s include the opening cysteine and the closing phenylalanine or tryptophan. The D gene is left open where the match is weak. Some rows have no size entry. The others give once, few or many, or a class for an expanded clone.

J: TRBJ2-3
V: TRBV6-6
size: .
D: TRBD2
CDR3: CASSPGTSGDTDTQYF
DNA: TGTGCCAGCAGCCCCGGGACTAGCGGGGACACAGATACGCAGTATTTT

J: TRBJ1-1
V: TRBV6-6
size: .
D: .
CDR3: CASIELQGRETEAFF
DNA: TGTGCCAGCATCGAGCTTCAGGGAAGGGAAACTGAAGCTTTCTTT

J: TRBJ2-3
V: TRBV12-3/TRBV12-4
size: .
D: .
CDR3: CASSLVSSTDTQYF
DNA: TGTGCCAGCAGCCTGGTCTCTAGCACAGATACGCAGTATTTT

J: TRBJ2-5
V: TRBV11-2
size: few
D: TRBD2
CDR3: CASSPGASGEETQYF
DNA: TGTGCCAGCAGCCCCGGGGCTAGCGGGGAAGAGACCCAGTACTTC

J: TRBJ1-1
V: TRBV10-3
size: .
D: .
CDR3: CAISEQIVQGSTEAFF
DNA: TGTGCCATCAGTGAGCAGATCGTCCAGGGTTCGACTGAAGCTTTCTTT

J: TRBJ2-5
V: TRBV12-3/TRBV12-4
size: .
D: .
CDR3: CASSFGAETQYF
DNA: TGTGCCAGCAGTTTTGGGGCTGAGACCCAGTACTTC

J: TRBJ1-1
V: TRBV12-3/TRBV12-4
size: .
D: .
CDR3: CASSFVGAEIVFF
DNA: TGTGCCAGCAGTTTTGTGGGGGCGGAAATTGTTTTCTTT

J: TRBJ2-7
V: TRBV11-2
size: .
D: .
CDR3: CASSEAGFSYEQYF
DNA: TGTGCCAGCAGCGAGGCGGGTTTCTCCTACGAGCAGTACTTC

J: TRBJ2-5
V: TRBV28
size: few
D: TRBD2
CDR3: CASRTSGGRAQYF
DNA: TGTGCCAGCAGGACTAGCGGGGGGAGGGCCCAGTACTTC

J: TRBJ2-3
V: TRBV29-1
size: .
D: .
CDR3: CSAGGSTGQATDTQYF
DNA: TGCAGCGCAGGGGGGTCGACAGGGCAAGCCACAGATACGCAGTATTTT

J: TRBJ1-5
V: TRBV30
size: .
D: TRBD1
CDR3: CAWSRRQGGNQPQHF
DNA: TGTGCCTGGAGTAGGAGACAGGGAGGGAATCAGCCCCAGCATTTT

J: TRBJ1-6
V: TRBV2
size: few
D: .
CDR3: CATRGSPLHF
DNA: TGTGCCACCCGGGGGTCACCCCTCCACTTT

J: TRBJ2-3
V: TRBV4-2
size: .
D: TRBD2
CDR3: CASSPTSGSTDTQYF
DNA: TGTGCCAGCAGTCCCACTAGCGGAAGCACAGATACGCAGTATTTT

J: TRBJ2-7
V: TRBV4-2
size: .
D: TRBD2
CDR3: CASSRLTSGRNEQYF
DNA: TGTGCCAGCAGCCGACTTACTAGCGGGAGAAACGAGCAGTACTTC

J: TRBJ1-1
V: TRBV4-1
size: few
D: .
CDR3: CASSQDLTANTEAFF
DNA: TGCGCCAGCAGCCAAGATCTTACAGCGAACACTGAAGCTTTCTTT

J: TRBJ2-1
V: TRBV29-1
size: .
D: .
CDR3: CSVPDLKRGDEQFF
DNA: TGCAGCGTGCCGGACCTAAAGAGGGGCGATGAGCAGTTCTTC